These 31 T cell receptor beta chains were all obtained from the same sample, sequenced in a study of OX40 agonist ivuxolimab in advanced cancers. The data were produced by immunoSEQ multiplex PCR, yet TCRdb's version contains in-frame clones alone and is incomplete. In the table there are 85,000 to 100,000 clones, about 87% of which are singletons. This specimen was CD4+ or CD8+ T cells sorted from blood, taken in a trial of the OX40 agonist ivuxolimab. The receptors stem from an adult with an advanced solid tumor such as melanoma, head and neck, liver or kidney cancer.

The chain recombines TRBV28 with TRBJ2-5, with D perhaps TRBD1 (6 bases). Per the germline V gene, CDR1 is MDHEN and CDR2 is SYDVKM. The CDR3 has 15 amino acids. The ends were cut back, 3 bases at V and 5 bases at J, with 16 bases in the middle. For the CDR3, the DNA is TGTGCCAGCAGTTTCGGGCCGGACAGCCTTGAGACCCAGTACTTC. Encoded protein: CASSFGPDSLETQYF.

The rearrangement uses TRBV25-1 and TRBJ2-7, with 9 bases matching TRBD1. Germline V gene lookup returns CDR1 MGHDK and CDR2 SYGVNS. This CDR3 has 15 amino acids. Unmatched junction bases numbered 8, after V lost 6 bases and J lost 2 bases. CDR3 DNA: TGTGCCAGCAGGGGAACAGGGGGCTTTACCTACGAGCAGTACTTC. Translating it yields CASRGTGGFTYEQYF.

In its sample, this clone was seen once. The V call is TRBV30, the J call TRBJ1-2; unclear D gene. Looked up from germline, CDR1 is GTSNPN and CDR2 is SVGIG (reference sequence). Trimming stripped 4 bases from V and 7 bases from J, with 16 bases between. The CDR3 runs 13 residues. The CDR3 here is CAWTGFERSGYTF. The CDR3 nucleotides are TGTGCCTGGACCGGCTTCGAGAGATCTGGCTACACCTTC.

The chain links TRBV28 to TRBJ1-2, with 10 positions matching TRBD1. V trimming: 6 bases; J trimming: 6 bases; junction bases outside the gene matches: 4. The CDR3 consists of 13 residues. CDR1 is MDHEN, CDR2 SYDVKM, per germline. The CDR3 DNA reads TGTGCCAGCAGAGGACAGGGGGGCCATGGCTACACCTTC. This encodes CASRGQGGHGYTF.

The V call is TRBV5-6, the J call TRBJ2-3, with D unresolved. Trimming shortened V by 4 bases and J by 11 bases, and 14 bases separated the two germline ends. CDR3 size: 12 residues. Germline loops: CDR1 SGHDT, CDR2 YYEEEE. CDR3 bases: TGTGCCAGCAGCATCCCGGCCGGAGAGCAGTATTTT. Protein product: CASSIPAGEQYF.

V gene TRBV7-9 combines with J gene TRBJ1-1; D gene ambiguous. From germline, CDR1 is SEHNR and CDR2 FQNEAQ (reference sequence). This CDR3 is 14 amino acids long. Trimming removed 4 bases at V and 0 bases at J, with 9 bases between. Written as DNA, the CDR3 is TGTGCCAGCAGCTCGGTGGGAATGAACACTGAAGCTTTCTTT. Translated: CASSSVGMNTEAFF.

The chain is built from TRBV30 and TRBJ1-1; weak D call: TRBD1 (6 bases). The CDR3 contains 14 residues. CDR1 and CDR2 (germline): GTSNPN, SVGIG (reference sequence). V was clipped by 1 base and J by 2 bases, with 11 bases between them. As DNA, the CDR3 is TGTGCCTGGAGTGCAGGGGTCCCTAACACTGAAGCTTTCTTT. Encoded protein: CAWSAGVPNTEAFF.

The chain joins TRBV4-1 to TRBJ1-2; TRBD1 agrees at 8 bases. CDR1 and CDR2 from the germline V gene are MGHRA and YSYEKL. Unmatched junction bases numbered 5, after V lost 0 bases and J lost 8 bases. CDR3 length: 14 residues. CDR3 loop: CASSQDVDRAGYTF. The CDR3 DNA sequence: TGCGCCAGCAGCCAAGACGTGGACAGGGCAGGCTACACCTTC.

The chain uses TRBV7-2 and TRBJ1-4; a possible D gene is TRBD1 (6 bases). The germline CDR1 and CDR2 sequences are SGHTA and FQGNSA. The CDR3 runs 13 residues. V dropped 7 bases and J dropped 7 bases, with 13 bases sitting between them. This CDR3 reads CASTRGGGEKLFF. CDR3 DNA: TGTGCCAGCACCCGGGGGGGCGGTGAAAAACTGTTTTTT.

The V call is TRBV5-4, the J call TRBJ1-2; 8 nucleotides align to TRBD1. V lost 2 bases, J lost 4 bases, and 4 bases stayed unmatched. CDR3 length equals 14 residues. Germline V gene sequence: CDR1 SGHNT, CDR2 YYREEE (reference sequence). The CDR3 is CASSFPTGGYGYTF. The CDR3 nucleotides read TGTGCCAGCAGCTTTCCAACAGGGGGCTATGGCTACACCTTC.

The V gene is TRBV18, the J gene TRBJ2-1; D is undetermined. Trimming pared 3 bases from V and 0 bases from J, leaving 9 bases between. The CDR3 loop spans 15 amino acids. The germline CDR1 and CDR2 sequences are KGHSH and LQKENI. This chain's CDR3 is CASSPLESSYNEQFF. The DNA of the CDR3 is TGTGCCAGCTCACCGTTAGAGAGCTCCTACAATGAGCAGTTCTTC.

The genes are TRBV6-1 and TRBJ1-4; D remains unclear. Trimming took off 3 bases at V and 8 bases at J, with 7 bases between the two ends. CDR3 size: 12 residues. Germline CDR1 MNHNS, CDR2 SASEGT. This chain's CDR3 is CASSEGREKLFF. The CDR3, as DNA: TGTGCCAGCAGTGAGGGGAGAGAAAAACTGTTTTTT.

The rearrangement joins TRBV19 to TRBJ2-7, with D maybe TRBD2 (6 bases). Germline CDR1 is LNHDA and CDR2 is SQIVND (reference sequence). The CDR3 runs 14 residues. Trimming shortened V by 4 bases and J by 7 bases, and 17 bases separated the two germline ends. The CDR3 here is CASSRGRGSGEQYF. CDR3 DNA: TGTGCCAGTAGTAGGGGACGGGGGTCCGGGGAGCAGTACTTC. Together with reference TRBV19 and TRBJ2-7, the CDR3 gives the full variable domain: DGGITQSPKYLFRKEGQNVTLSCEQNLNHDAMYWYRQDPGQGLRLIYYSQIVNDFQKGDIAEGYSVSREKKESFPLTVTSAQKNPTAFYLCASSRGRGSGEQYFGPGTRLTVT.

The V and J genes are TRBV7-6 and TRBJ2-2; D possibly corresponds to TRBD1 (6 bases). Trimming stripped 6 bases from V and 2 bases from J, with 10 bases between. The CDR3 extends over 14 amino acids. Germline V gene data show CDR1 as SGHVS and CDR2 as FNYEAQ. The CDR3 DNA sequence: TGTGCCAGCAGTCTGGACAGCAACACCGGGGAGCTGTTTTTT. Translating gives CASSLDSNTGELFF.

The V gene is TRBV2, the J gene TRBJ2-2, with D perhaps matching TRBD2 (7 bases). The CDR3 extends over 15 amino acids. Germline V lookup: CDR1 SNHLY, CDR2 FYNNEI. The V gene lost 7 bases and the J gene lost 1 base, with 13 bases spanning the gap. The DNA of the CDR3 is TGTGCCAGCAAGACCGGGGGGCAGAACACCGGGGAGCTGTTTTTT. This encodes CASKTGGQNTGELFF. Variable domain in full (rest from reference TRBV2 and TRBJ2-2): EPEVTQTPSHQVTQMGQEVILRCVPISNHLYFYWYRQILGQKVEFLVSFYNNEISEKSEIFDDQFSVERPDGSNFTLKIRSTKLEDSAMYFCASKTGGQNTGELFFGEGSRLTVL.

The chain employs TRBV4-3 and TRBJ1-5; D gene ambiguous. Germline V gene sequence: CDR1 LGHNA, CDR2 YSLEER. Trimming took 0 bases from V and 0 from J, leaving 6 bases between them. CDR3 length: 15 residues. As DNA, the CDR3 is TGCGCCAGCAGCCAAGATGACAATAGCAATCAGCCCCAGCATTTT. Its protein is CASSQDDNSNQPQHF.

This clone was detected only once. The chain has TRBV28 and TRBJ1-5; TRBD1 matches 7 bases. CDR3 size: 17 residues. Germline V gene data show CDR1 as MDHEN and CDR2 as SYDVKM. J lost 6 bases, V lost 0 bases, and 11 bases had no gene match. CDR3 DNA sequence: TGTGCCAGCAGTTTATGGGCAGGTAGAGGGGGCATTCAGCCCCAGCATTTT. Its protein product is CASSLWAGRGGIQPQHF. The full variable domain, its missing parts supplied by reference TRBV28 and TRBJ1-5, is DVKVTQSSRYLVKRTGEKVFLECVQDMDHENMFWYRQDPGLGLRLIYFSYDVKMKEKGDIPEGYSVSREKKERFSLILESASTNQTSMYLCASSLWAGRGGIQPQHFGDGTRLSIL.

The chain recombines TRBV5-1 with TRBJ1-2, with D maybe TRBD1 (5 bases). The CDR3 is 13 residues long. CDR1 is SGHRS, CDR2 YFSETQ, per germline. The V and J ends lost 4 bases and 7 bases respectively, with 14 bases between them. The CDR3 bases are TGCGCCAGCAGCCCGAGGGGTGACGGTGGCTACACCTTC. It codes for CASSPRGDGGYTF.

The rearrangement links TRBV21-1 to TRBJ1-1. TRBV21-1 is an annotated pseudogene. The CDR3 extends over 15 amino acids. This CDR3 reads CASRGRGPLNTEAFF. CDR3 nucleotide sequence: TGTGCCAGCAGGGGGAGGGGCCCCCTCAACACTGAAGCTTTCTTT.

This clone was detected only once. The chain joins TRBV7-2 to TRBJ2-1; possibly TRBD2 for D (6 bases). The CDR3 loop spans 14 amino acids. With 6 bases removed from V and 2 bases from J, the gap between germline ends came to 11 bases. Germline V gene lookup returns CDR1 SGHTA and CDR2 FQGNSA. Here the CDR3 reads CASRSGGAYNEQFF. For the CDR3, the DNA is TGTGCCAGCAGATCCGGCGGGGCCTACAATGAGCAGTTCTTC.

The V call is TRBV6-6, the J call TRBJ2-2; D unclear. The germline V gene encodes CDR1 MNHNY and CDR2 SVGAGI (reference sequence). The CDR3 is 12 residues long. V was clipped by 4 bases and J by 4 bases, with 4 bases between them. The CDR3: CASSFPTGELFF. The CDR3 bases are TGTGCCAGCAGTTTCCCCACCGGGGAGCTGTTTTTT.

The rearrangement joins TRBV18 to TRBJ2-1; 7 bases match TRBD1. The junction had 5 bases not matched to a gene; V was cut back by 1 base and J by 8 bases. Germline lookup yields CDR1 KGHSH and CDR2 LQKENI. The CDR3 loop spans 14 amino acids. For the CDR3, the DNA is TGTGCCAGCTCACCACAAGGGGGCCAGGATGAGCAGTTCTTC. Amino acid sequence: CASSPQGGQDEQFF. The variable domain in full, with the rest retrieved from reference TRBV18 and TRBJ2-1, is NAGVMQNPRHLVRRRGQEARLRCSPMKGHSHVYWYRQLPEEGLKFMVYLQKENIIDESGMPKERFSAEFPKEGPSILRIQQVVRGDSAAYFCASSPQGGQDEQFFGPGTRLTVL.

The chain joins TRBV27 to TRBJ1-2; perhaps TRBD1 as D (6 bases). The CDR3 is 14 amino acids. Germline CDR1 is MNHEY and CDR2 is SMNVEV (reference sequence). V shed 8 bases and J shed 8 bases, with 21 bases lying between them. For the CDR3, the DNA is TGTGCCAGCGCCTTAAGCACAGGGCTTGGGGGCTACACCTTC. This codes for CASALSTGLGGYTF.

This clone appeared a few times. The chain employs TRBV28 and TRBJ1-2; a weak D match, TRBD1 (5 bases). This CDR3 has 12 residues. Trimming stripped 3 bases from V and 8 bases from J, with 10 bases between. CDR1 is MDHEN and CDR2 is SYDVKM in the germline V gene. CDR3 sequence: CASSFGAGGYTF. CDR3 nucleotides: TGTGCCAGCAGTTTTGGGGCGGGAGGCTACACCTTC.

This chain uses TRBV10-3 with TRBJ1-6, with a possible D match to TRBD1 (5 bases). Germline V gene data show CDR1 as ENHRY and CDR2 as SYGVKD. V was shortened by 6 bases and J by 3 bases, with 9 bases between the two germline ends. The CDR3 contains 14 residues. The CDR3 DNA reads TGTGCCATCAGCGAGACAGTCTATAATTCACCCCTCCACTTT. It is translated as CAISETVYNSPLHF.

The chain employs TRBV7-2 and TRBJ1-5; a possible D gene is TRBD1 (5 bases). Germline V gives CDR1 SGHTA, CDR2 FQGNSA. This CDR3 is built from 14 residues. V gave up 5 bases and J gave up 2 bases, with 10 bases separating them. The CDR3 coding sequence is TGTGCCAGCAGCCCCCGGGGGGGCAATCAGCCCCAGCATTTT. It specifies CASSPRGGNQPQHF.

This chain uses TRBV28 with TRBJ2-5, with unresolved D. The V gene lost 10 bases and the J gene lost 5 bases, with 17 bases spanning the gap. CDR3 length: 13 amino acids. Germline values: CDR1 MDHEN, CDR2 SYDVKM. The CDR3 sequence: CATLPSGVETQYF. Written as DNA, the CDR3 is TGTGCCACCCTCCCAAGTGGGGTCGAGACCCAGTACTTC. The entire variable domain, with the rest obtained from reference TRBV28 and TRBJ2-5, is as follows: DVKVTQSSRYLVKRTGEKVFLECVQDMDHENMFWYRQDPGLGLRLIYFSYDVKMKEKGDIPEGYSVSREKKERFSLILESASTNQTSMYLCATLPSGVETQYFGPGTRLLVL.

V and J are TRBV4-1 and TRBJ1-4, with D possibly being TRBD1 (5 bases). The ends were cut back, 0 bases at V and 0 bases at J, with 17 bases in the middle. Germline CDR1 and CDR2: MGHRA and YSYEKL. The CDR3 covers 19 residues. CDR3 nucleotides: TGCGCCAGCAGCCAAGATCTTAACACCGGGACGTCAACTAATGAAAAACTGTTTTTT. Residues: CASSQDLNTGTSTNEKLFF.

The chain employs TRBV4-3 and TRBJ1-6; 9 nucleotides agree with TRBD1. Germline lookup yields CDR1 LGHNA and CDR2 YSLEER. The CDR3 has 15 residues. Trimming removed 2 bases from V and 9 bases from J; junction bases left unmatched: 5. The CDR3 reads CASSQSQGASSPLHF. The CDR3 DNA reads as TGCGCCAGCAGCCAATCACAGGGGGCTAGTTCACCCCTCCACTTT.

This clone came up once. The chain has TRBV7-2 and TRBJ1-3; no definite D call. Trimming cost V 1 base and J 3 bases, with 4 bases left between them. CDR3 size: 13 residues. Germline V gene sequence: CDR1 SGHTA, CDR2 FQGNSA. As DNA, the CDR3 is TGTGCCAGCAGCTTAGGGCTTGGAAACACCATATATTTT. Its translation: CASSLGLGNTIYF.

The chain couples TRBV6-1 to TRBJ1-4; tentative D call: TRBD1 (5 bases). The CDR3 spans 15 residues. Between the trimmed V and J ends, which lost 4 bases and 2 bases, there was a span of 11 bases. CDR1 is MNHNS and CDR2 is SASEGT in the germline V gene. CDR3 protein: CASSARQHTNEKLFF. The CDR3 nucleotides are TGTGCCAGCAGTGCCAGACAGCATACTAATGAAAAACTGTTTTTT.